This TCR beta chain appears in the sequencing data of a study of regulatory T cells in long-lasting Graves disease. Described time point: newly diagnosed GD, antithyroid drugs for less than 3 months. PBMC RNA served as the TCR library source. Patients hailed from an endocrinology department in Xi'an, China. Arm-PCR of CDR3 regions and iRepertoire HTBI primers were the basis on which TCR beta libraries were built. TCRdb independently ran MiXCR on the multiplex PCR reads; one entry per CDR3 protein. The data show roughly 420,000 distinct CDR3 sequences, with around 16% seen just once and around a fifth held by the top ten. Study-level findings and limits: Persistent patients shared more public clonotypes (about 2,700) than new patients (about 1,000). The small sample size may have reduced accuracy. Persistent disease was associated with favored TRBV28 usage and with favored use of TRBJ1-2 and TRBJ2-5.

About this clonotype: Its specificity is not known.

The CDR3 runs to 17 residues. Germline V gives CDR1 LGHDT, CDR2 YNNKEL (reference sequence). The V and J ends lost 5 bases and 1 base, in that order; junction bases with no gene match: 9. This clonotype was sampled from a female donor with Graves disease. This material consisted of peripheral blood mononuclear cells (PBMCs), taken at new diagnosis, from a patient treated with antithyroid drugs. V gene TRBV3-1 combines with J gene TRBJ2-3; TRBD2 agrees at 10 bases. The CDR3 DNA sequence: TGTGCCAGCAGCGATTCTAGCGGGAGTTATGGCACAGATACGCAGTATTTT. Its translation: CASSDSSGSYGTDTQYF.